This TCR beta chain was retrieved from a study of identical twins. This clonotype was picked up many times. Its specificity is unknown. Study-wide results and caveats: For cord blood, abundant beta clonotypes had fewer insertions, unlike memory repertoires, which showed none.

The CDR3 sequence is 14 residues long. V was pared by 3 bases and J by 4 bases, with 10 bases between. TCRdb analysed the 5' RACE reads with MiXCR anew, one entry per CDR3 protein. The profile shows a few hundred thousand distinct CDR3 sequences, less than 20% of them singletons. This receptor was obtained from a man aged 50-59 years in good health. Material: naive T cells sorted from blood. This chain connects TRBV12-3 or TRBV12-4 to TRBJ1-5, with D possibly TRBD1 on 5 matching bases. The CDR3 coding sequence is TGTGCCAGCAGTTTCAGCGGGGGAAATCAGCCCCAGCATTTT. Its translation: CASSFSGGNQPQHF.